The 17 T cell receptor beta chains presented below share a single source sample, sequenced in a study of T-cell reconstitution after alpha-beta-depleted transplantation in children. A library of TCRbeta sequences, prepared with unique molecular identifiers, was generated. TCRdb independently ran MiXCR on the PCR reads; one entry per CDR3 protein. The sample holds under 450,000 distinct CDR3 sequences, about an eighth seen once. The sequenced sample was PBMCs, obtained from the stem cell graft. All receptors derive from a human donor who donated a stem cell graft to a child with Fanconi anemia.

The chain links TRBV20-1 to TRBJ1-6; D not resolved. The CDR3 is 14 amino acids. Trimming removed 3 bases from V and 3 bases from J, with 9 bases in between. Germline V gene data show CDR1 as DFQATT and CDR2 as SNEGSKA (reference sequence). As DNA, the CDR3 is TGCAGTGCTAGGGTTCAGGACTATAATTCACCCCTCCACTTT. As protein: CSARVQDYNSPLHF.

The gene calls are TRBV20-1 and TRBJ2-3; 11 nucleotides agree with TRBD2. Germline values: CDR1 DFQATT, CDR2 SNEGSKA (reference sequence). V trimming: 0 bases; J trimming: 5 bases; junction bases outside the gene matches: 7. This CDR3 comprises 16 residues. The CDR3 region has the DNA TGCAGTGCTAGAGATCATGATAGCGGGGGGGTAGATACGCAGTATTTT. Translating it yields CSARDHDSGGVDTQYF.

V and J are TRBV28 and TRBJ2-7; the match to TRBD1 covers 7 bases. Germline trimming cut 4 bases from V and 4 bases from J; bases unmatched to any gene: 7. CDR1 MDHEN and CDR2 SYDVKM come from the germline V gene. This CDR3 has 14 amino acids. The CDR3 DNA reads as TGTGCCAGCAGTTCACAGGGGAAAATGTACGAGCAGTACGTC. Protein sequence: CASSSQGKMYEQYV.

Many counts were recorded for this clonotype. CDR3 protein: CASSGIQETQYF. CDR3 DNA sequence: TGTGCCAGCAGCGGGATACAAGAGACCCAGTACTTC. This chain uses TRBV3-1 with TRBJ2-5; D is unclear. V was pared by 5 bases and J by 2 bases, with 6 bases between. Per germline, CDR1 LGHDT and CDR2 YNNKEL (reference sequence). The CDR3 is 12 amino acids.

J is TRBJ2-1 and V is TRBV4-3; unclear D gene. This CDR3 is built from 17 residues. V lost 4 bases, J lost 0 bases, and 16 bases lay in between. Germline CDR1 LGHNA, CDR2 YSLEER. The CDR3 here is CASSPFVGPSSYNEQFF. The CDR3 coding sequence is TGCGCCAGCAGCCCGTTCGTCGGGCCGAGCTCCTACAATGAGCAGTTCTTC.

The rearrangement links TRBV7-2 to TRBJ2-2; the D gene could be TRBD1 or TRBD2 (5 bases each). The V and J ends lost 5 bases and 0 bases respectively, with 13 bases between them. Per the germline V gene, CDR1 is SGHTA and CDR2 is FQGNSA. This CDR3 contains 16 residues. CDR3 protein: CASSPTGTTNTGELFF. The DNA for the CDR3 is TGTGCCAGCAGCCCGACCGGGACCACGAACACCGGGGAGCTGTTTTTT.

The table lists this clonotype with a few counts. The chain couples TRBV20-1 to TRBJ1-2, with D possibly TRBD1 on 6 matching bases. The V end lost 5 bases, the J end lost 7 bases, and 23 bases lay between the germline ends. CDR1 is DFQATT and CDR2 is SNEGSKA in the germline V gene (reference sequence). This CDR3 region has 15 residues. CDR3 coding DNA: TGCAGTGCTTCACTGACGGTGGGGGGCGCCGGTGGCTACACCTTC. Translating gives CSASLTVGGAGGYTF.

Ten or more counts support this clonotype. The V gene is TRBV29-1, the J gene TRBJ2-1; D unresolved. CDR1 SQVTM and CDR2 ANQGSEA come from the germline V gene. The CDR3 totals 15 residues. Trimming took 6 bases from V and 0 from J, leaving 15 bases between them. CDR3 in amino acids: CSVATGPSSYNEQFF. The CDR3 DNA follows: TGCAGCGTCGCAACCGGTCCTAGCTCCTACAATGAGCAGTTCTTC.

This clonotype has more than one count but fewer than ten. The J gene is TRBJ2-3, the V gene TRBV4-2, with D possibly being TRBD1 (5 bases). The CDR3 has 16 residues. Trimming took 0 bases from V and 2 from J, leaving 12 bases between them. Germline values: CDR1 LGHNA, CDR2 YNFKEQ. The CDR3 loop is CASSQELGLNTDTQYF. CDR3 DNA sequence: TGTGCCAGCAGCCAAGAGTTGGGGCTAAACACAGATACGCAGTATTTT.

This clonotype was seen just once. V and J are TRBV12-3 or TRBV12-4 and TRBJ2-2, with D uncertain. The CDR3 is made up of 17 amino acids. The ends were cut back, 5 bases at V and 10 bases at J, with 26 bases in the middle. The CDR3 reads CASSLPVTHLRLEELFF. As DNA, the CDR3 is TGTGCCAGCAGTCTTCCCGTGACACACCTGAGGTTGGAGGAGCTGTTTTTT.

In its sample, this clonotype was seen many times. V gene TRBV5-1 combines with J gene TRBJ1-4, with 8 bases aligning to TRBD1. This CDR3 contains 15 residues. V dropped 4 bases and J dropped 6; count of bases not matched to a gene: 8. Per germline, CDR1 SGHRS and CDR2 YFSETQ. The CDR3 protein is CASSVVPGQDEKLFF. The CDR3 DNA is TGCGCCAGCAGCGTTGTCCCGGGACAGGATGAAAAACTGTTTTTT. The full variable domain, in which reference TRBV5-1 and TRBJ1-4 provide the parts outside the CDR3, is KAGVTQTPRYLIKTRGQQVTLSCSPISGHRSVSWYQQTPGQGLQFLFEYFSETQRNKGNFPGRFSGRQFSNSRSEMNVSTLELGDSALYLCASSVVPGQDEKLFFGSGTQLSVL.

This clonotype was counted at least ten times. The rearrangement joins TRBV9 to TRBJ2-2, with a weak D call TRBD1 (6 bases). The CDR3 runs 16 residues. V was cut by 0 bases and J by 8 bases, with 17 bases left in between. In germline, CDR1 is SGDLS, CDR2 YYNGEE. The CDR3 nucleotides read TGTGCCAGCAGCGTAGCAGAACGACAGGCACAGGGGGAGCTGTTTTTT. Translation gives CASSVAERQAQGELFF.

The chain couples TRBV6-5 to TRBJ2-3, with D possibly being TRBD1 (6 bases). Trimming left V 4 bases short and J 3 bases short, with 17 bases between. The CDR3 runs 16 residues. Looked up from germline, CDR1 is MNHEY and CDR2 is SVGAGI. The chain's CDR3 is CASSLTTGKGTDTQYF. The CDR3 DNA reads TGTGCCAGCAGTTTAACGACAGGAAAAGGGACAGATACGCAGTATTTT.

V gene TRBV28 combines with J gene TRBJ2-7; D is possibly TRBD2 (6 bases). This CDR3 has 13 amino acids. In germline, CDR1 is MDHEN, CDR2 SYDVKM. V lost 2 bases and J lost 3, with 8 bases in between. CDR3 in amino acids: CASSLTSFYEQYF. As DNA, the CDR3 is TGTGCCAGCAGTTTAACTAGCTTCTACGAGCAGTACTTC.

This clonotype occurred many times. This rearrangement joins TRBV12-3 or TRBV12-4 to TRBJ2-5; D is possibly TRBD2 (7 bases). The CDR3 is made up of 16 amino acids. V was clipped by 7 bases and J by 1 base, with 19 bases between them. CDR3 DNA sequence: TGTGCCAGCACACCCGCGAGGGGAGGGGGCCAAGAGACCCAGTACTTC. Translated, it gives CASTPARGGGQETQYF.

The table lists this clonotype with a few counts. J is TRBJ1-5 and V is TRBV6-5, with a tentative D call TRBD1 (5 bases). Germline V lookup: CDR1 MNHEY, CDR2 SVGAGI. Trimming removed 4 bases from V and 9 bases from J, with 16 bases in between. The CDR3 is made up of 14 amino acids. The CDR3 region has the DNA TGTGCCAGCAGTTCGGAGGGGTCCGGGCGGCCCCAGCATTTT. Translation gives CASSSEGSGRPQHF.

This clonotype has a count of ten or more. This chain joins TRBV29-1 and TRBJ1-1, with unresolved D. Looked up from germline, CDR1 is SQVTM and CDR2 is ANQGSEA. The CDR3 sequence is 11 residues long. Trimming took 8 bases from V and 5 from J, leaving 12 bases between them. CDR3: CSTRTGTEAFF. The CDR3 bases are TGCAGCACCCGAACGGGAACTGAAGCTTTCTTT.